The sequence of this T cell receptor (beta chain) was determined in a study of identical twins. Findings of the study overall: Invariant MAIT and iNKT cells could partly confound zero-insertion analyses.

Of note for this clonotype: Its antigen is unknown. A much larger clone is a single base away; this may be a read error.

Germline V gives CDR1 SGHTA, CDR2 FQGNSA. After removal of 4 bases from V and 0 bases from J, the junction contained 3 bases not matched to a gene. CDR3 length: 15 residues. TCRdb recomputed calls from the 5' RACE reads with MiXCR, one row per CDR3 protein. The sample includes about 200,000 distinct CDR3 sequences, about a tenth of them seen just once. The chain joins TRBV7-2 to TRBJ2-1, with 7 bases identical to TRBD1. Specimen: memory (CD45RO+) T cells sorted from blood. This clonotype was obtained from a woman aged 18-29 years in good health. The CDR3 sequence is CASSYNRGSYNEQFF. CDR3 sequence (DNA): TGTGCCAGCAGCTACAACAGGGGCTCCTACAATGAGCAGTTCTTC.